This T cell receptor (beta chain) derives from a study of cytomegalovirus exposure and HLA in healthy donors (dated by TCRdb to about 2017). The study in broad terms: An earlier analysis of a few hundred of the donors reported approximately 260 Gb of sequence data and 90 million to 120 million unique TCR beta sequences obtained from around 190 million T cells. The genetic ancestry cluster associated with self-reported Caucasian donors included 81% of the approximately 400 genotyped donors. Across roughly 420 genotyped donors of the cohort, an average of about 200,000 unique TCR beta nucleotide sequences per donor were sequenced, and approximately 17% of those sequences were non-productive. The study aimed to test whether signatures of past pathogen exposure could be identified by cataloging public T cell receptors. Donor age, sex, ethnicity and CMV serostatus were collected together with the repertoire data. All discovery cohort repertoires had been generated on a single sequencing platform. To decide whether each TCR beta V gene segment behaved as functional or pseudogenic, an earlier analysis of over 500 of the donors relied on high-throughput TCR beta sequencing. Roughly 300 gigabases of sequencing data and approximately 84 million unique TCR sequences were included in an early release covering about 600 HLA-typed donors. HLA typing covered class I and class II loci at four-digit resolution. A few DR-DQ haplotypes were treated as single units for association and clustering because of strong linkage in the cohort. The study combined high-throughput TCR immunosequencing, statistical association of individual TCRs with disease status, and machine learning to predict cytomegalovirus infection status. Rather than drawing on any new phenotypic data, the later analysis identified candidate immune exposures from TCR beta sequences and the way those sequences occurred across donors. Typing coverage varied by locus: roughly 629-630 donors for A, B, C, DRB1 and DQB1; more than 500 for DQA1; around 610 for DPA1; roughly 470 for DPB1. The T cell repertoires of 670 or so subjects were profiled by immunosequencing and related to cytomegalovirus serostatus. A later analysis re-examined previously published TCR beta repertoires from roughly 650 donors and added high-resolution HLA genotyping to investigate patterns of TCR occurrence. A later genetic analysis took genome-wide SNP genotypes for 398 of the 666 donors and used that subset as a discovery cohort. Along with the roughly 670-subject first cohort, a separate validation cohort of over a hundred different subjects was used.

Preparation of the library involved the immunoSEQ multiplex PCR assay. A mixture of 60 forward primers for TCR Vbeta segments and 13 reverse primers for TCR Jbeta segments was used in the multiplex PCR. Amplification of the CDR3 region of rearranged TCR beta genes was performed with a multiplex PCR assay on genomic DNA. The amplified TCR beta libraries were sequenced on the Illumina HiSeq System as 87-base-pair reads. For the original study's pipeline: A later analysis counted 75 million to 100 million unique TCR beta chains across the 500 to 850 repertoires, and roughly 9.9 million of these chains were shared by at least two donors. To remove PCR and sequencing errors, raw reads were error-corrected and collapsed into unique sequences using a nearest-neighbor algorithm that merged closely related sequences. CDR3 sequences were aligned to IMGT reference sequences to assign V, D and J gene segments. For a sequence to be retained, a match of at least six nucleotides was required to both a V gene segment and a J gene segment. Rearrangements were classified as productive when the CDR3 lacked stop codons and remained in frame with V and J, and all other rearrangements were classified as non-productive. Following IMGT convention, CDR3 was defined as the stretch from the second conserved V-encoded cysteine to the conserved J-encoded phenylalanine. In an earlier analysis of more than 550 of the donors, sequences lacking an unambiguous match to a single V gene segment were excluded. An earlier analysis of around 600 of the donors classified V segments as functional when productive rearrangements were above 56.7% and as segregating when the standard deviation between donors was above 5%. A statistical classification framework was built for diagnosing cytomegalovirus status from the catalog of TCR beta chain sequences. In a later analysis, TCR nucleotide sequences were compared against IMGT/GENE-DB human TR gene sequences so that V and J genes could be assigned. Using the TCRdist pipeline, a later analysis assigned CDR3 sequences along with most-parsimonious VDJ recombination scenarios. In a later analysis, each TCR beta chain was defined by its CDR3 amino acid sequence together with its V-gene family, and reads lacking a unique V-gene family were excluded. As a way to deal with suspected cross-contamination and a sequencing artifact, a later analysis dropped 592 nucleotide sequences that were highly shared and had low generation probability. In a later analysis, a clonal expansion index for each public chain was calculated from normalized within-repertoire ranks of inferred template counts. In a later analysis, generation probabilities were computed with a VDJ recombination model fitted to out-of-frame rearrangements, and the resulting probabilities were checked against IGoR. Hypergeometric tests were used in a later analysis to score TCR-TCR, TCR-HLA and TCR-CMV co-occurrence, with a repertoire-size bias correction applied to the TCR pairs. False discovery rates were estimated in a later analysis by permuting HLA or CMV assignments 20 times. In a later analysis, co-occurring TCRs were grouped using DBSCAN, and TCRdist sequence similarity was added for clustering within HLA-allele-positive subsets. For co-occurrence clustering, repertoires with fewer than 30,000 or more than 120,000 public chains were excluded, along with four to six repertoires with anomalous nucleotide sharing. TCRdb took this table from immuneACCESS and kept in-frame rearrangements with V and J called. Such tables lack part of the clones; where checked against another copy, unresolved V genes explain under half of the gap, and the rest is unexplained. That table furnishes V, J and clone size, whereas the DNA furnished D and trimming. The sample has 150,000 to 200,000 clones on record, about 81% of them singletons. Jointly, the top ten make up about 2.3% of the sample.

Looking up the germline V gene yields CDR1 SGHTA and CDR2 FQGNSA. Measured from the cysteine to the phenylalanine, the CDR3 is 16 residues long. Only the CDR3 DNA is retained, 48 bases long and in frame from the first base. Compared with germline, V lacks 5 bases and J lacks 4 bases; bases without a gene match: 11. In total, more than 500 healthy bone marrow donors made up the cohort. All cohort members were sampled while nominally healthy, although unrecorded immune exposures were likely present. The donor was CMV seronegative and belonged to the group of around 350 seronegative cohort members. A peripheral blood sample was collected from each donor, and TCR beta sequencing was performed on peripheral blood mononuclear cells. Genomic DNA extraction from the blood cell samples was performed with the Qiagen DNeasy Blood Extraction Kit. About this clone: Its antigen remains unidentified. Base qualities were left out, and no much larger clone turns up one base away.

Here is what the overall study found, with its caveats: A total of fewer than 200 TCR beta chains were listed by the study as associated with cytomegalovirus. Broadly in line with IMGT annotations, most TCR beta V segments showed up in productive rearrangements about 87% or about 30% of the time in an earlier analysis of a few hundred of the donors. Because HLA typing was missing for some donors at each locus, association tests included only the typed subset. A further reported finding was that TCR beta sequences accurately predicted the HLA-A and HLA-B alleles for most subjects in the first cohort. V-gene and J-gene trimming of TCR beta chains was associated with a missense DCLRE1C variant in a later genetic analysis, and the association was replicated in an independent cohort. A later analysis associated approximately 17,000 TCR beta sequences with specific HLA alleles at a false discovery rate of 0.05. Several of the top co-occurrence clusters appeared to be linked to parvovirus B19, influenza, CMV and Epstein-Barr virus, according to a later analysis. Only TCR beta chains were sequenced in this cohort, and the absence of alpha or paired-chain data limited detectable features. For the cohort, immune exposure information was limited to CMV serostatus. Sequencing depth was assumed to be roughly uniform across donors in the presence/absence analyses, though that assumption may not hold. The 87-base-pair reads could not distinguish some IMGT-functional V segments, including TRBV6-2 and TRBV6-3, so those segments were excluded. While some public TCRs were present in many individuals, most TCR sequences turned up only very rarely across donors. A later analysis found that most CMV-associated TCR beta chains appeared HLA-restricted, with HLA associations seemingly driven largely by CMV exposure. Correlated functional status among segregating V segments might reflect linkage disequilibrium, but an unknown experimental factor could not be ruled out. Seventeen rarely observed V segments, including chromosome 9 orphons, were excluded from the earlier analysis of a few hundred of the donors because counts were too low. The classifier was reported to diagnose cytomegalovirus status with high specificity and sensitivity in both the original and validation cohorts. In a later genetic analysis, fewer N-insertions in productive TCRs were reported among donors in an Asian-associated ancestry cluster than the roughly 700-donor mean. When HLA alleles, especially DR and DQ, strongly co-occurred, attributing TCR associations to individual alleles was difficult. In vitro tests confirmed that a few of the cytomegalovirus-associated TCR beta chains recognize cytomegalovirus antigens. In a later analysis, TCR association rates were found to vary across HLA loci, with the most associated TCRs seen for DRB1 alleles and the fewest for HLA-C alleles. According to the authors, the approach could potentially be generalized to other disease states and immunological phenotypes. A group of highly shared sequence variants was considered likely to be a technical artifact of the sequencing pipeline. Compared with equally common non-associated chains, HLA-associated TCR beta chains in a later analysis were more clonally expanded and had lower generation probabilities.

This clonotype was obtained from a woman aged 25 to 39 in good health and CMV-seronegative. The chain employs TRBV7-2 and TRBJ2-3, and 8 junctional nucleotides match TRBD2. The specimen was PBMCs. The DNA sequence follows: TGTGCCAGCAGCGTACGAAGGACTAGCCGCGCAGATACGCAGTATTTT. Its protein is CASSVRRTSRADTQYF.